The rows below give T cell receptor beta chains drawn from one sample of a study of T cells in tuberculosis. Repertoires were generated with immunoSEQ multiplex PCR, while TCRdb's copy carries only in-frame clones and drops some. The sample contains tens of thousands of clones, 90% to 95% of which appear only once. This specimen was PBMCs, taken at tuberculosis diagnosis. Receptors were obtained from an adult with tuberculosis. Both conserved end residues are part of each CDR3. D genes are given only for firm matches. Expanded clones are given a class, and other clones once, few, many or no size at all.

CDR3nt	CDR3aa	abundance	v_gene	j_gene	d_gene
TGTGCCAGCAGTGACCAAGACAGGGCTGAAGCTTTCTTT	CASSDQDRAEAFF	-	TRBV2	TRBJ1-1	TRBD1
TGTGCCAGCAGTGTTGGCCCTGGAAACACCATATATTTT	CASSVGPGNTIYF	-	TRBV25-1	TRBJ1-3	-
TGTGCCAGTAGGGTAGCGGGGGGGAACACCGGGGAGCTGTTTTTT	CASRVAGGNTGELFF	-	TRBV19	TRBJ2-2	TRBD2
TGTGCCAGCAGTGAATCACGAGGGGGTGTTGCTTTCTTT	CASSESRGGVAFF	-	TRBV2	TRBJ1-1	-
TGTGCCAGCAGCTTGCGGACAGGGGGTGGGCGAGAGACCCAGTACTTC	CASSLRTGGGRETQYF	-	TRBV7-2	TRBJ2-5	TRBD1
TGTGCCAGCAGCTTAGCGGCACGCAGGCCCGGGGAGCTGTTTTTT	CASSLAARRPGELFF	-	TRBV7-9	TRBJ2-2	-
TGTGCCAGCAGTTACGAGAGGGAGCAGTACTTC	CASSYEREQYF	-	TRBV28	TRBJ2-7	-
TGCGCCAGCAGCCAAGGGCCAGGGGGCGATGGCTACACCTTC	CASSQGPGGDGYTF	-	TRBV4-1	TRBJ1-2	TRBD1
TGTGCCAGCAGCCAACAGGCTTCTCGGGCAGCGCGATTAAATGAGCAGTTCTTC	CASSQQASRAARLNEQFF	-	TRBV7-3	TRBJ2-1	-
TGTGCCAGCAGCCCCGGGTCGGGAGGCTACACCTTC	CASSPGSGGYTF	-	TRBV6-5	TRBJ1-2	-
TGCGCCAGCAGCGACCTAGCGGGATTGGATGAGCAGTTCTTC	CASSDLAGLDEQFF	-	TRBV5-1	TRBJ2-1	TRBD2
TGTGCCAGCAGGGGGGGACGGTACTCCTACGAGCAGTACTTC	CASRGGRYSYEQYF	-	TRBV28	TRBJ2-7	-
TGCGCCAGCAGCCAAGGAGCTGGAAACGGGGTGATCTTCTCCTACGAGCAGTACTTC	CASSQGAGNGVIFSYEQYF	once	TRBV4-1	TRBJ2-7	-
TGTGCCAGCAGCCCCTCGGGGGGGGATTCACCCCTCCACTTT	CASSPSGGDSPLHF	once	TRBV9	TRBJ1-6	-
TGTGCCAGCAGCGTAGCCACAGGGGGACAAGAGACCCAGTACTTC	CASSVATGGQETQYF	once	TRBV9	TRBJ2-5	TRBD1
TGTGCCAGCAGCGTGCAGGGGGCCAGCAATCAGCCCCAGCATTTT	CASSVQGASNQPQHF	once	TRBV5-6	TRBJ1-5	TRBD1
TGTGCCAGCAGCGCCAGGGGGCTAGGCACAGATACGCAGTATTTT	CASSARGLGTDTQYF	once	TRBV9	TRBJ2-3	TRBD1
TGTGCCAGCAGCGCCGACCCGCCGGGTCAGCCCCAGCATTTT	CASSADPPGQPQHF	-	TRBV2	TRBJ1-5	-
TGTGCTAGTGGTTTGGTACGGTGGAGGGGTGAAGGAGACACTGAAGCTTTCTTT	CASGLVRWRGEGDTEAFF	-	TRBV12-5	TRBJ1-1	-
TGCAGCGCCGGGACAGCCCAACAGTTCTTC	CSAGTAQQFF	-	TRBV29-1	TRBJ2-1	TRBD1
TGCGCCAGCAGTGAGGTAGCGGGGACATACGAGCAGTACTTC	CASSEVAGTYEQYF	-	TRBV10-2	TRBJ2-7	TRBD2
TGTGCCAGCAGCCAAGGCTGGGTGGGGCGCTCTGGCTACACCTTC	CASSQGWVGRSGYTF	-	TRBV14	TRBJ1-2	-